Below are 9 T cell receptor beta chains sequenced from a single sample in a study of tissue T cells after allogeneic stem cell transplantation (dated by TCRdb to the early 2020s). Receptors were amplified or captured by the immunoSEQ multiplex PCR assay. TCRdb mirrors the immuneACCESS table, restricted to in-frame sequences. Some clones are absent from its copies; in checked studies, under half trace to an unresolved V gene, and the reason for the others is unknown. This sample holds 5,500 to 9,000 clones; 40% to 55% were observed only once. The ten most abundant clones make up approximately 3.5% of the sample. Explained via the paper, the time point label denotes: mouse harvest day 7 after allogeneic transplant. Each mouse graft, delivered by tail vein injection, combined 10^6 splenic CD5+ T cells with 10^7 T-cell-depleted bone marrow cells. Sequenced sample: gut tissue. The receptors were gathered from a female BALB/c mouse given C57BL/6 T cells with graft-versus-host disease after an allogeneic hematopoietic cell transplant.

A remark on this clone: Gene names are mouse gene names. The CDR3 goes on 1 residue after the read ends, and that part is filled in from the germline J gene. The chain couples TRBV14 to TRBJ1-4; possibly TRBD1 for D (5 bases). Looked up from germline, CDR1 is SGHDT and CDR2 is FRDEAV. V lost 1 base to trimming and J lost 3 bases, with 7 bases between them. This CDR3 has 14 residues. Here the CDR3 reads CASSFEGPNERLFF. The DNA read from the CDR3 is TGTGCCAGCAGTTTCGAGGGGCCCAACGAAAGATTATTT.

This clone was seen only a few times. Mouse gene names and germline throughout. The read is 1 residue too short to cover the CDR3 end, so that end is filled in from the germline J gene. The chain has TRBV12-2 and TRBJ2-7; 12 bases map to TRBD2. CDR1 and CDR2 (germline): SGHLS, HYDKME. V shed 2 bases, J shed 4 bases, and the junction held 5 bases outside the gene matches. The CDR3 runs to 15 residues. The part of the CDR3 DNA that was read is TGTGCCAGCTCTCATCCGGGACTGGGGGGTTATGAACAGTAC. Translation: CASSHPGLGGYEQY. The full-length CDR3 reads as CASSHPGLGGYEQYF.

With respect to this clone: Gene names denote mouse genes. Read data end 1 residue before the CDR3 end; the end is taken from the germline J gene. V gene TRBV15 combines with J gene TRBJ1-1; no firm D call. The CDR3 loop spans 13 amino acids. The germline gives CDR1 SGHND, CDR2 FRSKSL. The V and J ends lost 1 base and 0 bases respectively, with 3 bases between them. CDR3 bases read: TGTGCCAGCAGTTTAGTAGCAAACACAGAAGTCTTC. Translating it yields CASSLVANTEVF. Given in full, the CDR3 is CASSLVANTEVFF.

As to this clone: Gene names are mouse gene names. The CDR3 end lies 1 residue beyond the end of the read and is filled in from the germline J gene. The chain employs TRBV12-2 and TRBJ2-2, with 8 bases matching TRBD2. The CDR3 has 16 amino acids. Germline CDR1 SGHLS, CDR2 HYDKME. Unmatched junction bases numbered 2, after V lost 0 bases and J lost 0 bases. This chain's CDR3 is CASSLDWGTNTGQLYF. The sequenced part of the CDR3 DNA is TGTGCCAGCTCTCTCGACTGGGGAACAAACACCGGGCAGCTCTAC.

On this clone: The germline and genes are mouse ones. From the germline J gene comes the end of the CDR3, since the read stops 1 residue before it. This sequence joins TRBV20 and TRBJ2-2; TRBD1 agrees at 8 bases. Germline CDR1 is GFQATS and CDR2 is STVNSAI. The J segment lost 0 bases and the V segment lost 0 bases, leaving 0 bases of the junction unmatched. This CDR3 has 15 residues. The sequenced CDR3 bases are TGTGGTGCTAGGGAACAGGGGGCAAACACCGGGCAGCTCTAC. Encoded protein: CGAREQGANTGQLY. The whole CDR3 protein is CGAREQGANTGQLYF.

As for this clone: Genes here carry mouse names. The DNA read from the CDR3 is TGTGCCAGCGGTGATGGAGGGGACACAGAAGTCTTC. Translating it yields CASGDGGDTEVF. The entire CDR3 protein is CASGDGGDTEVFF. V gene TRBV13-2 combines with J gene TRBJ1-1; possible D gene TRBD1, 5 bases. The read terminates 1 residue ahead of where the CDR3 ends, so the germline J gene completes it. Germline V gene lookup returns CDR1 NNHNN and CDR2 SYGAGS (reference sequence). The CDR3 contains 13 residues. Trimming shortened V by 0 bases and J by 3 bases, and 6 bases separated the two germline ends.

As regards this clone: Each gene name is a mouse one. The read ends 1 residue shy of where the CDR3 ends; the end is completed using the germline J gene. The chain has TRBV5 and TRBJ1-5; D is unresolved. Germline lookup yields CDR1 LGHNA and CDR2 YNLKQL (reference sequence). V dropped 1 base and J dropped 0 bases, with 7 bases sitting between them. The CDR3 is made up of 15 amino acids. This CDR3 reads CASSQGQNNNQAPLF. The part of the CDR3 DNA that was read is TGTGCCAGCAGCCAAGGGCAGAATAACAACCAGGCTCCGCTT.

This clone was detected only a few times. Genes and germline are mouse. The observed sequence ends 1 residue before the CDR3 terminus, with the missing tail filled in from the germline J gene. The chain has TRBV1 and TRBJ1-4; D unresolved. The CDR3 sequence is 14 residues long. Germline V gene data show CDR1 as NSQYPW and CDR2 as LRSPGD (reference sequence). Trimming left V 2 bases short and J 3 bases short, with 7 bases between. The sequenced CDR3 bases are TGCACCTGCAGTGCAACCGCGGCCAACGAAAGATTATTT. Its translation is CTCSATAANERLF. The CDR3, in full, reads CTCSATAANERLFF.

Concerning this clone itself: Gene labels here are mouse ones. Partial CDR3 DNA: TGTGCCAGCTCTGGGGATTCTGGAAATACGCTCTAT. Protein sequence: CASSGDSGNTLY. The entire CDR3 sequence reads CASSGDSGNTLYF. The V and J genes are TRBV12-2 and TRBJ1-3, with D hard to call. The sequenced fragment ends 1 residue before the CDR3 boundary, so the rest is inferred from the germline J gene. Per germline, CDR1 SGHLS and CDR2 HYDKME. The CDR3 contains 13 residues. The V end was cut by 3 bases, the J end by 0 bases, with 5 bases between.